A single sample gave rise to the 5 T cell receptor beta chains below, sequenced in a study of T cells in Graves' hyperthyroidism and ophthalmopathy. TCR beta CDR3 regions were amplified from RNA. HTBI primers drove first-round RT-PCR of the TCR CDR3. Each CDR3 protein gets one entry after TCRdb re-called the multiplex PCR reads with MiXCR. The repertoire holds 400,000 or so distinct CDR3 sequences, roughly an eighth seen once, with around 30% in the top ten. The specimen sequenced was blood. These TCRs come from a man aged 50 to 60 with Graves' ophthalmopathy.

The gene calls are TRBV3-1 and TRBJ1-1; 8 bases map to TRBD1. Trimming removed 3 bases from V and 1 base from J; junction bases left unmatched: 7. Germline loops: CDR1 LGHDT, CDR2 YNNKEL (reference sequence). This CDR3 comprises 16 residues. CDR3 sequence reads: CASSQSGTGPNTEAFF. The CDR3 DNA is TGTGCCAGCAGCCAGAGCGGGACAGGTCCGAACACTGAAGCTTTCTTT.

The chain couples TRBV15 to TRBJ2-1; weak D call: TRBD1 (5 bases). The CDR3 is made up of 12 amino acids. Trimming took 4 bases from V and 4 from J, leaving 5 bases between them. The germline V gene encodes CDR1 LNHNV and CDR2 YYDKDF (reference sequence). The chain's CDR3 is CATSTGYNEQFF. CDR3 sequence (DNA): TGTGCCACCAGCACAGGGTACAATGAGCAGTTCTTC.

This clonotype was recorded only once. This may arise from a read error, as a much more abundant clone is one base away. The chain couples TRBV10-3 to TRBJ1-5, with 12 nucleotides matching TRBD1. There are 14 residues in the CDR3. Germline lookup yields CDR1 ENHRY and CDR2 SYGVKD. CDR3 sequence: CAISDGTGGRPQRF. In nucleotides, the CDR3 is TGTGCCATCAGTGATGGGACAGGGGGCCGGCCCCAGCGTTTT.

In DNA, the CDR3 is TGTGCCAGCAGTTACGCGGGTACCGGGGAGCTGTTTTTT. As protein: CASSYAGTGELFF. The chain couples TRBV12-3 or TRBV12-4 to TRBJ2-2; tentative D call: TRBD2 (5 bases). V was clipped by 4 bases and J by 5 bases, with 8 bases between them. This CDR3 contains 13 residues.

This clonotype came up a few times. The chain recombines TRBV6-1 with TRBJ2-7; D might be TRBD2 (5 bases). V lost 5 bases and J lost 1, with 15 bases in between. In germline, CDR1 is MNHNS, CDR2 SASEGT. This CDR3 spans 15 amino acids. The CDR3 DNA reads TGTGCCAGCAGTCGACTGACGGAGGCTTCCTACGAGCAGTACTTC. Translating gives CASSRLTEASYEQYF.